This T cell receptor (beta chain) is drawn from a study of control samples from healthy donors and cancer patients (dated by TCRdb to between 2020 and 2021). The germline V gene specifies MGHDK as CDR1 and SYGVNS as CDR2. V is cut by 3 bases and J by 6 bases, and the space between the germline ends is 17 bases. Reading from cysteine to phenylalanine, the CDR3 counts 15 amino acids. Only CDR3 DNA remains: 45 bases, in frame from the first base. Comment on this clone: Its recognized antigen is unknown. No much larger clone exists at a distance of one base, and base qualities are not known.

Libraries came from the immunoSEQ multiplex PCR assay. The table was pulled from immuneACCESS by TCRdb, which kept in-frame rearrangements only. Such tables lose some clones; where checked, under half of the loss comes from unresolved V genes, and the rest has no known cause. For this sample there are 170,000 or so clones; about 93% appear just once. Of the sample, about 1.5% is held by the ten largest clones. Sequencing used blood. In this chain, TRBV25-1 is recombined with TRBJ1-2; too little of a D gene remains to name it. This clonotype was obtained from a man between 18 and 35 years old in good health. The CDR3 in this case is CASSEILDFGDGYTF. The sequenced DNA is TGTGCCAGCAGTGAGATTTTGGACTTCGGCGATGGCTACACCTTC.